The 18 T cell receptor beta chains presented below share a single source sample, sequenced in a study of blood T cell repertoires in COVID-19. Sequencing was performed with immunoSEQ multiplex PCR; in TCRdb, only in-frame clones are kept and a portion is missing. This sample yields about 200,000 clones, of which 80% are seen a single time; roughly 13% belongs to the top ten. Sample: peripheral blood. Receptors originate from a human donor in a cohort sampled during active COVID-19.

V is TRBV4-2 and J is TRBJ2-5; D unresolved. This CDR3 comprises 14 residues. Germline CDR1 is LGHNA and CDR2 is YNFKEQ. V lost 4 bases, J lost 2 bases, and 11 bases lay in between. The CDR3 protein is CASSRSGSQETQYF. CDR3 coding DNA: TGTGCCAGCAGCCGGTCAGGTAGTCAAGAGACCCAGTACTTC.

The CDR3 here is CASSQEGRTGELFF. The CDR3 coding sequence is TGCGCCAGCAGCCAAGAGGGGCGAACCGGGGAGCTGTTTTTT. The chain joins TRBV4-3 to TRBJ2-2; perhaps TRBD1 as D (5 bases). The ends were cut back, 0 bases at V and 5 bases at J, with 7 bases in the middle. The germline gives CDR1 LGHNA, CDR2 YSLEER. This CDR3 is 14 amino acids long.

V gene TRBV24-1 combines with J gene TRBJ1-5; 7 bases line up with TRBD1. V lost 4 bases, J lost 7 bases, and 6 bases stayed unmatched. This CDR3 contains 14 residues. CDR1 and CDR2 (germline): KGHDR, SFDVKD. The CDR3 nucleotides read TGTGCCACCAGTGACAGGGGGTCCGAGCAGCCCCAGCATTTT. Its protein is CATSDRGSEQPQHF.

The rearrangement uses TRBV6-5 and TRBJ2-5; possible D gene TRBD2, 5 bases. The germline V gene has CDR1 MNHEY and CDR2 SVGAGI. The CDR3 covers 12 residues. Trimming took 8 bases from V and 5 from J, leaving 12 bases between them. Written as DNA, the CDR3 is TGTGCCAGCGGGCCCGGGGTTGAGACCCAGTACTTC. The encoded protein is CASGPGVETQYF.

The CDR3 bases are TGTGCCAGCAGCTTATTCCACGGCAGGGGGCTCAATGAGCAGTTCTTC. Protein product: CASSLFHGRGLNEQFF. This sequence joins TRBV7-2 and TRBJ2-1, with 8 bases fitting TRBD1. V lost 2 bases and J lost 6; bases outside the gene matches: 9. The CDR3 runs 16 residues. Germline CDR1 SGHTA, CDR2 FQGNSA.

The V gene is TRBV28, the J gene TRBJ1-5; 10 bases fit TRBD1. Germline-derived CDR1 and CDR2 are MDHEN and SYDVKM. J gave up 7 bases and V 0 bases, and 3 bases lay outside the gene matches. CDR3 size: 15 residues. The CDR3 here is CASSLWGTGDQPQHF. CDR3 nucleotide sequence: TGTGCCAGCAGTTTATGGGGGACAGGGGACCAGCCCCAGCATTTT.

The V call is TRBV4-1, the J call TRBJ2-6; the match to TRBD1 covers 7 bases. This CDR3 has 18 residues. In germline, CDR1 is MGHRA, CDR2 YSYEKL. Trimming removed 4 bases from V and 4 bases from J; junction bases left unmatched: 13. The CDR3 here is CASSPRTGQTQGANVLTF. The CDR3, as DNA: TGCGCCAGCAGCCCCCGGACAGGTCAGACGCAAGGGGCCAACGTCCTGACTTTC.

The chain recombines TRBV18 with TRBJ1-5, with D tentatively TRBD1 (5 bases). The CDR3 consists of 12 residues. Between the trimmed V and J ends, which lost 3 bases and 10 bases, there was a span of 10 bases. CDR1 and CDR2 (germline): KGHSH, LQKENI. The CDR3 loop is CASSPAGGPQHF. CDR3 coding DNA: TGTGCCAGCTCACCGGCCGGGGGTCCCCAGCATTTT.

V gene TRBV2 combines with J gene TRBJ1-5; TRBD1 agrees at 9 bases. Trimming took 9 bases from V and 6 from J; bases not matched to a gene: 9. The CDR3 totals 14 residues. CDR1 SNHLY and CDR2 FYNNEI come from the germline V gene. CDR3: CARGGQGKSQPQHF. The CDR3 DNA reads TGTGCCAGAGGGGGACAGGGAAAGTCTCAGCCCCAGCATTTT.

The CDR3 nucleotides are TGTGCCTGGAGTAGGGGACTTAGCAATCAGCCCCAGCATTTT. It specifies CAWSRGLSNQPQHF. The V gene is TRBV30, the J gene TRBJ1-5; tentatively, D is TRBD1 (5 bases). Germline V gene data show CDR1 as GTSNPN and CDR2 as SVGIG (reference sequence). This CDR3 is built from 14 residues. Trimming removed 2 bases from V and 0 bases from J, with 8 bases in between. The variable domain in full, completed from reference TRBV30 and TRBJ1-5, reads SQTIHQWPATLVQPVGSPLSLECTVEGTSNPNLYWYRQAAGRGLQLLFYSVGIGQISSEVPQNLSASRPQDRQFILSSKKLLLSDSGFYLCAWSRGLSNQPQHFGDGTRLSIL.

The chain carries TRBV5-6 and TRBJ1-6; 7 bases are a match to TRBD1. V was clipped by 4 bases and J by 10 bases; unmatched bases: 8. Germline CDR1 is SGHDT and CDR2 is YYEEEE. The CDR3 contains 14 residues. The CDR3 nucleotides are TGTGCCAGCAGCCGACAGGGTTCCCGATCACCCCTCCACTTT. Encoded protein: CASSRQGSRSPLHF.

The chain recombines TRBV9 with TRBJ2-1; TRBD2 might be the D (5 bases). Trimming took 3 bases from V and 9 from J, leaving 16 bases between them. In germline, CDR1 is SGDLS, CDR2 YYNGEE. The CDR3 length is 14 residues. The CDR3 region has the DNA TGTGCCAGCAGCGGAACTAGGATCCGTGCTGAGCAGTTCTTC. Encoded protein: CASSGTRIRAEQFF. Using reference TRBV9 and TRBJ2-1 for the parts outside the CDR3, the full variable domain is DSGVTQTPKHLITATGQRVTLRCSPRSGDLSVYWYQQSLDQGLQFLIQYYNGEERAKGNILERFSAQQFPDLHSELNLSSLELGDSALYFCASSGTRIRAEQFFGPGTRLTVL.

This sequence joins TRBV6-5 and TRBJ2-1, with D perhaps matching TRBD1 (6 bases). Germline V gene sequence: CDR1 MNHEY, CDR2 SVGAGI. This CDR3 has 13 residues. V was cut by 6 bases and J by 6 bases, with 12 bases left in between. The CDR3: CASRPDSINEQFF. The DNA of the CDR3 is TGTGCCAGCAGGCCGGACAGTATCAATGAGCAGTTCTTC.

This chain links TRBV3-1 (or the pseudogene TRBV3-2) with TRBJ2-5; 10 nucleotides line up with TRBD1. This CDR3 region has 13 residues. CDR1 and CDR2 from the germline V gene are LGHDT and YNNKEL (reference sequence). The trim removed 6 bases at V and 2 bases at J, leaving 0 bases unmatched. This CDR3 reads CASRGQGQETQYF. CDR3 coding DNA: TGTGCCAGCAGGGGACAGGGGCAAGAGACCCAGTACTTC.

CDR3 loop: CASSPKETQYF. The DNA for the CDR3 is TGTGCCAGCAGTCCTAAGGAGACCCAGTACTTC. The V and J genes are TRBV12-3 or TRBV12-4 and TRBJ2-5, with D hard to call. V lost 5 bases and J lost 5, with 6 bases in between. The CDR3 has 11 amino acids.

V gene TRBV7-9 combines with J gene TRBJ1-1; D unclear. This CDR3 spans 13 amino acids. Germline V CDR1 and CDR2: SEHNR, FQNEAQ (reference sequence). Deletions cut 5 bases from V and 2 bases from J, with 9 bases between. The CDR3 nucleotides are TGTGCCAGCAGCGATACAGCAAACACTGAAGCTTTCTTT. As protein: CASSDTANTEAFF.

This clone was recorded only once. The chain combines TRBV11-1 with TRBJ2-1, with a tentative D call TRBD1 (5 bases). Trimming removed 0 bases at V and 4 bases at J, with 7 bases between. The V gene's germline CDR1 is SGHAT and CDR2 FQDESV (reference sequence). The CDR3 spans 14 residues. The CDR3 nucleotides are TGTGCCAGCAGCTTAGCGGGGCTATACAATGAGCAGTTCTTC. It translates to CASSLAGLYNEQFF. Full variable domain (remainder filled in from reference TRBV11-1 and TRBJ2-1): EAEVAQSPRYKITEKSQAVAFWCDPISGHATLYWYRQILGQGPELLVQFQDESVVDDSQLPKDRFSAERLKGVDSTLKIQPAELGDSAMYLCASSLAGLYNEQFFGPGTRLTVL.

The chain uses TRBV5-1 and TRBJ1-2, with D tentatively TRBD1 (5 bases). Germline values: CDR1 SGHRS, CDR2 YFSETQ. The V gene lost 4 bases and the J gene lost 4 bases, with 17 bases spanning the gap. The length of the CDR3 is 15 residues. The CDR3 DNA reads as TGCGCCAGCAGCCAGTCCGGGAGGGGTGGCTATGGCTACACCTTC. This codes for CASSQSGRGGYGYTF. The full variable domain, with the rest looked up from reference TRBV5-1 and TRBJ1-2, is KAGVTQTPRYLIKTRGQQVTLSCSPISGHRSVSWYQQTPGQGLQFLFEYFSETQRNKGNFPGRFSGRQFSNSRSEMNVSTLELGDSALYLCASSQSGRGGYGYTFGSGTRLTVV.